This T cell receptor (beta chain) was recovered during a study of blood T cell repertoires in COVID-19. For the study at large: T cells, B-cell-depleted T cells, or PBMCs supplied cDNA or gDNA.

In germline, CDR1 is MDHEN, CDR2 SYDVKM. V was trimmed by 3 bases and J by 6 bases, leaving 8 bases between them. The CDR3 loop spans 12 amino acids. The table came from immunoSEQ multiplex PCR; TCRdb's copy has only in-frame clones and leaves some out. Of over 130,000 clones detected, approximately 84% appear once; the ten largest clones hold approximately 3%. Participants were aged roughly 18 to 90 years from some 24 US areas. Cohorts were assigned according to the clinical history that participants reported. The sample taken for sequencing was PBMCs or T cells enriched from blood (not recorded which). The chain recombines TRBV28 with TRBJ1-1, with D hard to call. This receptor was identified in a woman in her 50s with acute COVID-19. This chain's CDR3 is CASSLFSAEAFF. Here the CDR3 DNA reads TGTGCCAGCAGTTTGTTTTCGGCTGAAGCTTTCTTT.